This T cell receptor (beta chain) was identified during a study of blood T cell repertoires in COVID-19 (dated by TCRdb to the early 2020s). In terms of the full investigation: Collaborator samples came from the United States, Italy and Spain and covered acute and convalescent phases of COVID-19. The prospective study material was composed of cDNA or gDNA derived from T cells, B-cell-depleted T cells, or PBMCs. Subjects who had been exposed to COVID-19, were actively infected with it, or had recovered from it provided the deeply sampled blood TCRbeta repertoires that made up the dataset. A freely available public database, intended as a resource for researchers studying the immune response to SARS-CoV-2, is where the repertoires were released. The samples were drawn from the first 160 participants of the ongoing ImmuneRACE study and from 1,200 or so subjects provided by 6 global collaborators. The sample metadata nearly always contained a de-identified subject ID, COVID-19 status, age in years and sex. Where available, HLA class I and class II types were obtained from metadata supplied by the sample provider rather than from assay-based typing. Overall results and qualifications from the work: Clinical and demographic metadata were provided uncurated, with the amount varying by source and participant.

TCRbeta CDR3 regions were amplified from genomic DNA using the immunoSEQ Assay, a bias-controlled multiplex PCR. The authors processed their data as follows. Within the assay, amplification of reference gene primers was used to estimate how many nucleated cells each sample contained. To quantify the absolute abundance of each unique TCRbeta CDR3 rearrangement, sequence reads were collapsed and filtered. For each sample, productive Simpson clonality was calculated as the square root of Simpson's diversity index across productive rearrangements. TCRdb stores this immuneACCESS table with in-frame sequences only. Part of the clones is absent; in the studies checked, under half of the shortfall reflects unresolved V genes, and no reason is known for the rest. The V and J calls and clone size were taken over from that table, and D and trimming were inferred from the DNA. Here the sample has approximately 100,000 clones; approximately 80% occur a single time. Around 9.3% of the sample is in the top ten clones.

Notes on this clone: Its antigen is not yet known. Within one base of it there is no much larger clone, and no base qualities were kept.

CDR1 and CDR2 are drawn from the germline V gene: SGHTA, FQGNSA. The CDR3 starts with the cysteine, ends with the phenylalanine, and has 16 residues. Only the CDR3 DNA stays, 48 bases, in frame from base 1. Ends trimmed: V by 5 bases, J by 13 bases; bases unmatched to a gene: 16. Collaborating institutions collected whole blood in K2EDTA tubes following their own protocols. Collaborator samples were shipped for TCRbeta analysis as frozen whole blood, isolated PBMCs, or DNA extracted from either sample type. The sequencing input was peripheral blood. This sequence uses TRBV7-2 and TRBJ1-6; TRBD1 aligns with 8 central bases. The clonotype was recovered from a human donor in a cohort sampled during active COVID-19. The base sequence is TGTGCCAGCAGCCCGGGACAGGCGAGGATAATTCACCCCCTCCACTTT. Its protein is CASSPGQARIIHPLHF.